The clone carrying this TCR beta chain has just a few counts. What it binds is not known. The CDR3 runs to 13 residues. Germline-derived CDR1 and CDR2 are SGHRS and YFSETQ. V was clipped by 3 bases and J by 2 bases; unmatched bases: 1. Clones were sequenced by immunoSEQ multiplex PCR, and TCRdb holds only the in-frame ones, with some missing. The sample records 55,000 to 80,000 clones, around 93% being singletons. These data come from a study of cytomegalovirus exposure and HLA in healthy donors. The donors were members of the roughly 130-subject validation cohort (separate from the roughly 660-subject first cohort). Study observations and caveats: The dataset shows that most TCR sequences were rare, while some public TCRs occurred in many donors. Using the classifier, cytomegalovirus status was reportedly diagnosed with high specificity and sensitivity.

The chain is built from TRBV5-1 and TRBJ1-2, with 7 nucleotides matching TRBD1. The source of this sequence is a woman aged 18-29 years in good health and CMV-seropositive. The sample comprised PBMCs. CDR3 sequence reads: CASSSGQNYGYTF. The DNA for the CDR3 is TGCGCCAGCAGCTCGGGACAGAACTATGGCTACACCTTC.